The 10 T cell receptor beta chains below all came from one sample that was sequenced in a study of T-cell memory formation after mild COVID-19. From the 5' RACE reads, TCRdb called clonotypes with MiXCR, one entry per CDR3 protein. The table lists about 390,000 distinct CDR3 sequences, around 21% of them singletons. Sequencing was carried out using PBMCs or a T cell subset sorted from them (not recorded which). The source is an adult woman who had mild COVID-19 (a few samples of this study predate the infection). Cell type and time point are not known.

This clonotype was observed a few times. This chain links TRBV15 with TRBJ2-4; D remains ambiguous. The CDR3 consists of 12 residues. The V and J ends lost 2 bases and 9 bases respectively, with 8 bases between them. Germline loops: CDR1 LNHNV, CDR2 YYDKDF (reference sequence). CDR3 residues: CATSRSHSIQYF. In nucleotides, the CDR3 is TGTGCCACCAGCAGATCCCACTCCATTCAGTACTTC.

V is TRBV6-5 and J is TRBJ2-7; 8 bases are shared with TRBD1. The germline V gene has CDR1 MNHEY and CDR2 SVGAGI. V lost 2 bases, J lost 1 base, and 4 bases stayed unmatched. There are 15 residues in the CDR3. The CDR3 bases are TGTGCCAGCAGTTACCGGGGACAGGAGTCCTACGAGCAGTACTTC. Protein sequence: CASSYRGQESYEQYF.

The V and J genes are TRBV12-3 or TRBV12-4 and TRBJ2-7; D is perhaps TRBD2 (5 bases). V lost 1 base and J 0 bases, leaving 10 bases between the germline ends. The length of the CDR3 is 15 residues. The CDR3, as DNA: TGTGCCAGCAGTTTAGTTGCGGGTCCCTCCTACGAGCAGTACTTC. It translates to CASSLVAGPSYEQYF.

This rearrangement joins TRBV19 to TRBJ2-7; 11 nucleotides align to TRBD2. The ends lost 10 bases at V and 0 bases at J; junction bases unmatched: 8. The length of the CDR3 is 15 residues. Germline V gene data show CDR1 as LNHDA and CDR2 as SQIVND (reference sequence). CDR3 amino acids: CATRRTSGYSYEQYF. The CDR3 nucleotides read TGTGCCACCAGGAGGACTAGCGGGTACTCCTACGAGCAGTACTTC. The variable domain in full, with the rest retrieved from reference TRBV19 and TRBJ2-7, is DGGITQSPKYLFRKEGQNVTLSCEQNLNHDAMYWYRQDPGQGLRLIYYSQIVNDFQKGDIAEGYSVSREKKESFPLTVTSAQKNPTAFYLCATRRTSGYSYEQYFGPGTRLTVT.

This clonotype has just a few counts. The J gene is TRBJ2-7, the V gene TRBV5-1; D may correspond to TRBD1 or TRBD2 (5 bases each). Trimming removed 0 bases from V and 2 bases from J, with 12 bases in between. In germline, CDR1 is SGHRS, CDR2 YFSETQ. The CDR3 length is 15 residues. Written as DNA, the CDR3 is TGCGCCAGCAGCTTGGTCGGGGCAGGGACCTACGAGCAGTACTTC. Residues: CASSLVGAGTYEQYF.

The rearrangement joins TRBV3-1 to TRBJ2-1; D possibly uses TRBD1 or TRBD2 (5 bases each). Trimming pared 0 bases from V and 2 bases from J, leaving 14 bases between. Looked up from germline, CDR1 is LGHDT and CDR2 is YNNKEL (reference sequence). The CDR3 covers 17 residues. This chain's CDR3 is CASSQDIGERAYNEQFF. In DNA form, the CDR3 reads TGTGCCAGCAGCCAAGATATAGGGGAGCGTGCCTACAATGAGCAGTTCTTC.

This chain links TRBV10-3 with TRBJ2-5, with TRBD1 as a possible D gene (6 bases). The germline CDR1 and CDR2 sequences are ENHRY and SYGVKD. The CDR3 length is 13 residues. V shed 7 bases and J shed 2 bases, with 11 bases lying between them. The CDR3, as DNA: TGTGCCATCAAACCGGACAGACAAGAGACCCAGTACTTC. Its protein product is CAIKPDRQETQYF.

V and J are TRBV3-1 and TRBJ2-1, with 10 nucleotides matching TRBD1. CDR3 length: 15 amino acids. V trimming: 4 bases; J trimming: 8 bases; junction bases outside the gene matches: 8. Per germline, CDR1 LGHDT and CDR2 YNNKEL (reference sequence). This CDR3 reads CASSPEGQGNYEQFF. The CDR3 nucleotides read TGTGCCAGCAGCCCAGAGGGACAGGGGAACTATGAGCAGTTCTTC.

This clonotype was seen only once. The gene calls are TRBV9 and TRBJ2-7, with 11 bases lining up with TRBD2. The length of the CDR3 is 16 residues. CDR1 and CDR2 from the germline V gene are SGDLS and YYNGEE. Trimming at V came to 0 bases and at J to 5 bases, leaving 7 bases not matched to a gene. In nucleotides, the CDR3 is TGTGCCAGCAGCGTAGAGGTTAGCGGGGGGGCCAACGAGCAGTACTTC. Protein: CASSVEVSGGANEQYF.

In its sample, this clonotype was seen a few times. CDR3 protein: CASSSTRARGDTQYF. The CDR3 DNA reads TGCGCCAGCAGCTCAACTCGGGCCAGGGGGGATACGCAGTATTTT. The gene calls are TRBV4-1 and TRBJ2-3; 7 bases fit TRBD1. Germline assignment: CDR1 MGHRA and CDR2 YSYEKL. V lost 5 bases, J lost 6 bases, and 11 bases stayed unmatched. The CDR3 sequence is 15 residues long.